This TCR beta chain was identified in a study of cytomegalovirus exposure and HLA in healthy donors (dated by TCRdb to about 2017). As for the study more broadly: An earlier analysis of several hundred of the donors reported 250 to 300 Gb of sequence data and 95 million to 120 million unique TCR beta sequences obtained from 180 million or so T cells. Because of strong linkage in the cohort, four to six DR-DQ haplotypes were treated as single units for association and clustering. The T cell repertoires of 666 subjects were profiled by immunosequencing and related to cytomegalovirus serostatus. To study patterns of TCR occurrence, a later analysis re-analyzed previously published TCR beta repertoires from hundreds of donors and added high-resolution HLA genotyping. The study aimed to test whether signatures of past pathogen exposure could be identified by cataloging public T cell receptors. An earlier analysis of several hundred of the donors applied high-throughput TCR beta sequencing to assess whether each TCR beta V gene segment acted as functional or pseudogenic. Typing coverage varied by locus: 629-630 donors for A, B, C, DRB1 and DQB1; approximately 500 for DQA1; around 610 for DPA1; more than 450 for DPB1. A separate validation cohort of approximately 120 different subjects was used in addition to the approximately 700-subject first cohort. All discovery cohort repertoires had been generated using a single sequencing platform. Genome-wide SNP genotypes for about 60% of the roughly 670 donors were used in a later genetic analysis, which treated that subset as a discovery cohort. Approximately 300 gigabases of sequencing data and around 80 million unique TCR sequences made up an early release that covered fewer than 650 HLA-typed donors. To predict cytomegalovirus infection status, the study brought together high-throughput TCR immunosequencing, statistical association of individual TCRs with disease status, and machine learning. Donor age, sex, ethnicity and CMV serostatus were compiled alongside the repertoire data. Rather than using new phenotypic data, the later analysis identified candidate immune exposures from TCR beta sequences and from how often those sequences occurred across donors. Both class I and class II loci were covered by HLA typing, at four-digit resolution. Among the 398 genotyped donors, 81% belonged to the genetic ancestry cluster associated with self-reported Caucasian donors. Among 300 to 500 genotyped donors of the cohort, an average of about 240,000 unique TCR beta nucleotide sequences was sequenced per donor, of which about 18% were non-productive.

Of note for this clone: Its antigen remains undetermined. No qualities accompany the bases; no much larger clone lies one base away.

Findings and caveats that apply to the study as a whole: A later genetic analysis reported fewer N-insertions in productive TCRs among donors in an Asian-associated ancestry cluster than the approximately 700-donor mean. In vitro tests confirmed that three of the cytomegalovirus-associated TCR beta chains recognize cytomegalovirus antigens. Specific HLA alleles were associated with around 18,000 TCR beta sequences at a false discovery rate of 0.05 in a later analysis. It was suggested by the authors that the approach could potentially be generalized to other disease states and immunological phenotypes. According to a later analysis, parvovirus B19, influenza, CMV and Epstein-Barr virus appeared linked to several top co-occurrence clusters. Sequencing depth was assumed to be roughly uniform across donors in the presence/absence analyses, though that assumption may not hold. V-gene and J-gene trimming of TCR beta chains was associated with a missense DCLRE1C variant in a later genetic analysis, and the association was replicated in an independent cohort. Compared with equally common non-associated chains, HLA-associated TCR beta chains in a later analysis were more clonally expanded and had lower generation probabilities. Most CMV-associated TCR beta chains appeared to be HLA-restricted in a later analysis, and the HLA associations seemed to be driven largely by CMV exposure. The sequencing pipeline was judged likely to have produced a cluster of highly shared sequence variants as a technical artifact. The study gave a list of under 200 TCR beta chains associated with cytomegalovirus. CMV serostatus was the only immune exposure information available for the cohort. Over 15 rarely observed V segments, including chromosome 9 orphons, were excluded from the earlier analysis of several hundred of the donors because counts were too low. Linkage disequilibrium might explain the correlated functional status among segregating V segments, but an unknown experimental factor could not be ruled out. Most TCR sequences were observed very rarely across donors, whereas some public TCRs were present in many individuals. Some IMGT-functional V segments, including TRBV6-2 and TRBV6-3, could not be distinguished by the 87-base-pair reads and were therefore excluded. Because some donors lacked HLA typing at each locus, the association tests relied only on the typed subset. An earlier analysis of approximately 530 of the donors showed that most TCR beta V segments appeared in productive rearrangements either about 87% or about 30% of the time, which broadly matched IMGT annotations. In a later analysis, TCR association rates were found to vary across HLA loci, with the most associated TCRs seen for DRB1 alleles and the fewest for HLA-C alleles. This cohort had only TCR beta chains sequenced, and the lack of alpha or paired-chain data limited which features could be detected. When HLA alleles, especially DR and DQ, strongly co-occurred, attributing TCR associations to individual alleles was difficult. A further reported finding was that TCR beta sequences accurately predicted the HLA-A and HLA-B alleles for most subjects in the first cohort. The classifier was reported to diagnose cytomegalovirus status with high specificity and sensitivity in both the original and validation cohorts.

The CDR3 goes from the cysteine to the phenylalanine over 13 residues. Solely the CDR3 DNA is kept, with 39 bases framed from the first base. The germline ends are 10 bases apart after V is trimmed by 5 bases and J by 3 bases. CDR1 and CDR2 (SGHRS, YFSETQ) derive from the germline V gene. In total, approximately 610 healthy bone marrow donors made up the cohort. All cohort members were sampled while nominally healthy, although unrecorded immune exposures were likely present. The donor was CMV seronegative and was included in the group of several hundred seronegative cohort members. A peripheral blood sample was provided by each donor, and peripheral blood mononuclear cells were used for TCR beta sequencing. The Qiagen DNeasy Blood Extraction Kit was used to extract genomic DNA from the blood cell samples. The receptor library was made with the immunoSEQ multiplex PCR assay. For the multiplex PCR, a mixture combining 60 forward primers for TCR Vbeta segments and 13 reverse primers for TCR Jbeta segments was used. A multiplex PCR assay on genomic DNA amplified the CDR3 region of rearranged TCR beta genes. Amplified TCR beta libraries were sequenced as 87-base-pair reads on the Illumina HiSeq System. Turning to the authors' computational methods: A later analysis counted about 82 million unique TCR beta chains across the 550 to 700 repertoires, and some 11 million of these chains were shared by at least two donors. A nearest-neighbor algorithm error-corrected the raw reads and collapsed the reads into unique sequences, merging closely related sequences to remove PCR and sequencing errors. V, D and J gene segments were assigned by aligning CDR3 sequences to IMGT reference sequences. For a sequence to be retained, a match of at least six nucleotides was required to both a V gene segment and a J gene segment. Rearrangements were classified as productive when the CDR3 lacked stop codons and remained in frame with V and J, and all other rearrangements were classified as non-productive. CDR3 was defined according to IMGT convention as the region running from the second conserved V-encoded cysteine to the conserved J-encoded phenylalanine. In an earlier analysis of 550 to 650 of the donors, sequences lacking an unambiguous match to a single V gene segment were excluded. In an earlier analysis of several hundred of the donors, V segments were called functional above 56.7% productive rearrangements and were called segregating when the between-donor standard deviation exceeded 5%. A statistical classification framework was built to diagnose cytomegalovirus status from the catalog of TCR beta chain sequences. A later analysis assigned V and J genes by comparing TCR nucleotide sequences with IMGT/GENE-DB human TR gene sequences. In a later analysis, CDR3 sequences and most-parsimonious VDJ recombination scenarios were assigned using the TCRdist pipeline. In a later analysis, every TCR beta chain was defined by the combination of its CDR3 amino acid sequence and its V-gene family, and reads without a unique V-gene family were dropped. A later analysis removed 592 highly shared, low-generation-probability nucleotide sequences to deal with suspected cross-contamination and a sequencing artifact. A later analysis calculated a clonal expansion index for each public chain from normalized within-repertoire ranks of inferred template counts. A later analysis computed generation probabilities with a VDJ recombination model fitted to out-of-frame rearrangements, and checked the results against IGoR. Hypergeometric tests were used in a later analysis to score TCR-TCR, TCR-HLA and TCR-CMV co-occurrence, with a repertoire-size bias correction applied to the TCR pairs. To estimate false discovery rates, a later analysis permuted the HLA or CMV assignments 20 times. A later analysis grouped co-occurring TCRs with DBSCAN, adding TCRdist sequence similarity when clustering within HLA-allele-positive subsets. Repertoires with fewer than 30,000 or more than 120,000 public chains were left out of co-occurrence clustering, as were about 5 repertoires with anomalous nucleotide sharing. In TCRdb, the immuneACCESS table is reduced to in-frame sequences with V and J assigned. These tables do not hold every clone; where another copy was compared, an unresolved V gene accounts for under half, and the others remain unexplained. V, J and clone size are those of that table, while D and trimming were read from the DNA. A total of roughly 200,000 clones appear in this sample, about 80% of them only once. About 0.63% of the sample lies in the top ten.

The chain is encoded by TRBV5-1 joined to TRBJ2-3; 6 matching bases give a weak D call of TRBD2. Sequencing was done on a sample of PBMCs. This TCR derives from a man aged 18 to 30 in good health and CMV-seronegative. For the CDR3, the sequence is CASSSGTTDTQYF. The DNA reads TGCGCCAGCAGTTCCGGGACTACAGATACGCAGTATTTT.